This T cell receptor (beta chain) was retrieved from a study of blood T cell repertoires in COVID-19. The overall study: The United States, Italy and Spain were the sources of the acute and convalescent COVID-19 samples. From T cells, B-cell-depleted T cells, or PBMCs came the material, which was cDNA or gDNA.

The CDR3 consists of 15 residues. Germline loops: CDR1 MNHEY, CDR2 SVGAGI. Trimming stripped 0 bases from V and 5 bases from J, with 13 bases between. Libraries were prepared by immunoSEQ multiplex PCR; TCRdb keeps only in-frame clonotypes and omits some of them. The sample consists of over 400,000 clones, less than 90% of them appearing once. The V gene is TRBV6-5, the J gene TRBJ1-2; the D is unclear. Sequencing used peripheral blood. The sequence derives from a woman aged 50 to 60 with COVID-19, enrolled during active disease. The CDR3 here is CASSYSAARRYGYTF. In nucleotides, the CDR3 is TGTGCCAGCAGTTACTCCGCAGCTCGGCGGTATGGCTACACCTTC.